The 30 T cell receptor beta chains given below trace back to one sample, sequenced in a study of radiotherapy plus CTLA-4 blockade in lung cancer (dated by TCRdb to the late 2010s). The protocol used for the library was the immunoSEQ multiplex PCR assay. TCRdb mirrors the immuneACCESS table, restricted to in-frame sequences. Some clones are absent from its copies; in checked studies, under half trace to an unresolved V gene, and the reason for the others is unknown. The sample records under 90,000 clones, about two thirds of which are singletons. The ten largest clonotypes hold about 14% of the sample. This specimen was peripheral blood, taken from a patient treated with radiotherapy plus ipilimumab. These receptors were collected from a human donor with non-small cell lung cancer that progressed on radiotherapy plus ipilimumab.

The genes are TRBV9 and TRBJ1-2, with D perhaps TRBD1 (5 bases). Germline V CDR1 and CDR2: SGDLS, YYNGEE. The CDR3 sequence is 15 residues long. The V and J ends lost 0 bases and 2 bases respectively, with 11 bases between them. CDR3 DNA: TGTGCCAGCAGCGTAGGGGGCACAACAAACTATGGCTACACCTTC. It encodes CASSVGGTTNYGYTF.

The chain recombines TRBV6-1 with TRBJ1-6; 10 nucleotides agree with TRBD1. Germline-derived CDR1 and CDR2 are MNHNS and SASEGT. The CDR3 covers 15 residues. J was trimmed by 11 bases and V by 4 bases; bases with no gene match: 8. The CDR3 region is CASSARQGAGPPLHF. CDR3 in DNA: TGTGCCAGCAGTGCACGACAGGGGGCAGGTCCACCCCTCCACTTT.

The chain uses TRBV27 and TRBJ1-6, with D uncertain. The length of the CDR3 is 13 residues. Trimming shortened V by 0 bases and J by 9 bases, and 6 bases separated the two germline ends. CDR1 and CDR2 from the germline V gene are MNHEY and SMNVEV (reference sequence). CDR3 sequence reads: CASSLSGASPLHF. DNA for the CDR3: TGTGCCAGCAGTTTATCCGGCGCTTCACCCCTCCACTTT.

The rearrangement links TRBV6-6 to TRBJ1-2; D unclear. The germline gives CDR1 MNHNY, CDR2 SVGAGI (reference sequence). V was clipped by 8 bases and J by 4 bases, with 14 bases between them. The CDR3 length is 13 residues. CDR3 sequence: CASAQGPSYGYTF. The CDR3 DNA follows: TGTGCCAGCGCGCAAGGACCTTCCTATGGCTACACCTTC.

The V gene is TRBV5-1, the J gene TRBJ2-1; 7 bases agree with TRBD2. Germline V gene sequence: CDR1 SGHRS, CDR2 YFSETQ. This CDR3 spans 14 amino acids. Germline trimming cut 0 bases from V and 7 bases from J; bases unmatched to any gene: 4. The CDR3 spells CASSLGQGGNEQFF. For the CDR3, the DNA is TGCGCCAGCAGCTTGGGTCAGGGAGGGAATGAGCAGTTCTTC.

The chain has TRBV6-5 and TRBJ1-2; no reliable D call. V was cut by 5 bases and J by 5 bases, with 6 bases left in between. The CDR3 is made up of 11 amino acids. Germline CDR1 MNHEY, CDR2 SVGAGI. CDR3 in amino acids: CASSARYGYTF. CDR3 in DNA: TGTGCCAGCAGTGCCAGATATGGCTACACCTTC.

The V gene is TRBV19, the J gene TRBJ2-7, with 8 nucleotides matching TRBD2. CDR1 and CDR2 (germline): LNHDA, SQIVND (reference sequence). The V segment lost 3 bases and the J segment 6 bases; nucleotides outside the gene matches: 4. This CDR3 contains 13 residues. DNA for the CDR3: TGTGCCAGTAGTATGGGACTAGATGGCGAGCAGTACTTC. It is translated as CASSMGLDGEQYF.

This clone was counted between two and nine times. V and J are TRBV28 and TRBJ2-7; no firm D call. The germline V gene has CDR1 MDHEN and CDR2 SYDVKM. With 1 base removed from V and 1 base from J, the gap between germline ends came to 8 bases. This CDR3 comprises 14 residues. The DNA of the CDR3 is TGTGCCAGCAGTTTATTGGTAGGGTCCTACGAGCAGTACTTC. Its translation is CASSLLVGSYEQYF.

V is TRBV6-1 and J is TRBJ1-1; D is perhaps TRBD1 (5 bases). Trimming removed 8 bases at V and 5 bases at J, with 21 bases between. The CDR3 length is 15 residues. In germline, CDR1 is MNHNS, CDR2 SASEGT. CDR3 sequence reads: CASPKEEGMWTEAFF. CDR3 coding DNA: TGTGCCAGCCCGAAAGAAGAGGGGATGTGGACTGAAGCTTTCTTT.

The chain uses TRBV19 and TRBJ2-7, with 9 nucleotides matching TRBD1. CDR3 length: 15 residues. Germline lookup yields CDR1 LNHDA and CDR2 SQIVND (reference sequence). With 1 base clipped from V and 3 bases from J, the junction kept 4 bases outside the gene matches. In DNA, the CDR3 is TGTGCCAGTAGTATAGCAGGGACAGGGAACTACGAGCAGTACTTC. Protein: CASSIAGTGNYEQYF.

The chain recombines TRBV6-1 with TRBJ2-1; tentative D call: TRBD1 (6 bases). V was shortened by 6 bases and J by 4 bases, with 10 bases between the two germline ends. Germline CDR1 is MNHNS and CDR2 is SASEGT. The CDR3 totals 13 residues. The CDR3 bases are TGTGCCAGCAGGGTCCAGGGGTACAATGAGCAGTTCTTC. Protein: CASRVQGYNEQFF.

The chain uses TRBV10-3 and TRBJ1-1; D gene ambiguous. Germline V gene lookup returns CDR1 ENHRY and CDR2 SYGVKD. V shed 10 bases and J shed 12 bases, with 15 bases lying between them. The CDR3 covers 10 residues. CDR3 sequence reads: CATNDGSTFF. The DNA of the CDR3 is TGTGCCACAAATGACGGTTCCACTTTCTTT.

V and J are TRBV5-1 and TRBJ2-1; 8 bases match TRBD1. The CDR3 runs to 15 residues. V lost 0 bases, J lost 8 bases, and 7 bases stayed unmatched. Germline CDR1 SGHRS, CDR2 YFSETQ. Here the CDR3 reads CASSLDGQGMDEQFF. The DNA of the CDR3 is TGCGCCAGCAGCTTGGATGGACAGGGTATGGATGAGCAGTTCTTC. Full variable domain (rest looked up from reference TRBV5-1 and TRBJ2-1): KAGVTQTPRYLIKTRGQQVTLSCSPISGHRSVSWYQQTPGQGLQFLFEYFSETQRNKGNFPGRFSGRQFSNSRSEMNVSTLELGDSALYLCASSLDGQGMDEQFFGPGTRLTVL.

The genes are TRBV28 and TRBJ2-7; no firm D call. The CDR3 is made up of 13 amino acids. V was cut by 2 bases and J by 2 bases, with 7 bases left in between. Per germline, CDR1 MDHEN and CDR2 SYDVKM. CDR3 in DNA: TGTGCCAGCAGTTTACCGAGCACCTACGAGCAGTACTTC. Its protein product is CASSLPSTYEQYF.

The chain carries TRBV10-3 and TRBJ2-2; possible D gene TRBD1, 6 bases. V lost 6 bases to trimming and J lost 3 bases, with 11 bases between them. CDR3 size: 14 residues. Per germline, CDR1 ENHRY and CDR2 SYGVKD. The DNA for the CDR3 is TGTGCCATCAGAGGGACAAGGGACACCGGGGAGCTGTTTTTT. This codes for CAIRGTRDTGELFF.

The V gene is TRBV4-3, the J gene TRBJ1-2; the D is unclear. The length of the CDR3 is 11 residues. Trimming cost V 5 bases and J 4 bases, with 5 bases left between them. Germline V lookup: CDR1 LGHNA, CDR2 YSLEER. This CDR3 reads CASSSFYGYTF. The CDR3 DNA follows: TGCGCCAGCAGCTCCTTCTATGGCTACACCTTC.

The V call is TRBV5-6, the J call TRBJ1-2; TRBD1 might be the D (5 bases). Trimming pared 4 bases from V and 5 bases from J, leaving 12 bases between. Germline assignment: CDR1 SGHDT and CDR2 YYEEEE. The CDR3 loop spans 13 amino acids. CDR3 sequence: CASSQGRIYGYTF. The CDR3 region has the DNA TGTGCCAGCAGCCAGGGACGGATATATGGCTACACCTTC.

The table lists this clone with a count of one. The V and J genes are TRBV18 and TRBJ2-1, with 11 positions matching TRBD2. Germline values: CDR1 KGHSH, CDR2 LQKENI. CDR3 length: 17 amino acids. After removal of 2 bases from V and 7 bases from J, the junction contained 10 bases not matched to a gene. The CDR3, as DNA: TGTGCCAGCTCACCAGCCCTAGCGGGAGGTAAAAGTAATGAGCAGTTCTTC. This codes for CASSPALAGGKSNEQFF.

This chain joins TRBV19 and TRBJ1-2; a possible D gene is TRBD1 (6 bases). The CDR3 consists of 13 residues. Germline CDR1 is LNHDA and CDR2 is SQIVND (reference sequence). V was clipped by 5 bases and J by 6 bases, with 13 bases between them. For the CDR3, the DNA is TGTGCCAGTAGTCAGGGGCGGAGCGATGGCTACACCTTC. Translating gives CASSQGRSDGYTF.

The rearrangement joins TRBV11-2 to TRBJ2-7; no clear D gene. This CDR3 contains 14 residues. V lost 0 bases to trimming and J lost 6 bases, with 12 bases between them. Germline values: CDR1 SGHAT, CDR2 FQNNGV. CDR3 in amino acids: CASSLDPTAGEQYF. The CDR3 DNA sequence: TGTGCCAGCAGCTTAGACCCTACCGCCGGCGAGCAGTACTTC.

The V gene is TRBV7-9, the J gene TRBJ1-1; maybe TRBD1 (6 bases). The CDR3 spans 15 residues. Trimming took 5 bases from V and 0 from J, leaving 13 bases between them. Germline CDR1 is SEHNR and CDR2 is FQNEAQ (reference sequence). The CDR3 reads CASSVGQSLNTEAFF. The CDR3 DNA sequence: TGTGCCAGCAGCGTAGGACAGTCTTTGAACACTGAAGCTTTCTTT.

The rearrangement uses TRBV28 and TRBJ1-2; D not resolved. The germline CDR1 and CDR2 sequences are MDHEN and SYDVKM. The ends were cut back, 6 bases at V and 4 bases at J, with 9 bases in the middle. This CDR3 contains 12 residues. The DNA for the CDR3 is TGTGCCAGCAGCCAGGCCCGCTATGGCTACACCTTC. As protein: CASSQARYGYTF.

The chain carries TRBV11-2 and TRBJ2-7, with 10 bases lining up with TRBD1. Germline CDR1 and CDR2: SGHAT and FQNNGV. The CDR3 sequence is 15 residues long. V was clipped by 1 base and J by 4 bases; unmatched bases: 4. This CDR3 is CASSLGGTGAYEQYF. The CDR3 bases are TGTGCCAGCAGCTTAGGGGGGACAGGGGCGTACGAGCAGTACTTC.

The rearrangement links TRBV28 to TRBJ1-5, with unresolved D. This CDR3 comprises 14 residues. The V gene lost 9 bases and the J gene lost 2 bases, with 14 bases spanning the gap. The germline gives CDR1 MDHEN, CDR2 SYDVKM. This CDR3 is CARGIFPRNQPQHF. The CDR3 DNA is TGTGCCAGGGGGATTTTTCCCCGCAATCAGCCCCAGCATTTT. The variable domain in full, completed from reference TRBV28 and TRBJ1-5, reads DVKVTQSSRYLVKRTGEKVFLECVQDMDHENMFWYRQDPGLGLRLIYFSYDVKMKEKGDIPEGYSVSREKKERFSLILESASTNQTSMYLCARGIFPRNQPQHFGDGTRLSIL.

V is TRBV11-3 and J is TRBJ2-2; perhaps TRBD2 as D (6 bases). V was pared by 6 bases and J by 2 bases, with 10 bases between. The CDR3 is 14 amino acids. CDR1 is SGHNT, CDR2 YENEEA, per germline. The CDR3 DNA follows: TGTGCCAGCAGACGGGACTCCAACACCGGGGAGCTGTTTTTT. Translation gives CASRRDSNTGELFF.

DNA for the CDR3: TGCGCCAGCAGCCAAGATTGGGGCAGGTGGGGGCCTCAAGAGACCCAGTACTTC. It translates to CASSQDWGRWGPQETQYF. The chain uses TRBV4-1 and TRBJ2-5; D is perhaps TRBD1 (6 bases). Looked up from germline, CDR1 is MGHRA and CDR2 is YSYEKL. This CDR3 has 18 residues. Deletions cut 0 bases from V and 2 bases from J, with 19 bases between.

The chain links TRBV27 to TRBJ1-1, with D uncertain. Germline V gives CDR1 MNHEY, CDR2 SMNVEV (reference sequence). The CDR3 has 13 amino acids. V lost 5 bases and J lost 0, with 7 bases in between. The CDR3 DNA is TGTGCCAGCAGTATTGGGGTGAACACTGAAGCTTTCTTT. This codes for CASSIGVNTEAFF.

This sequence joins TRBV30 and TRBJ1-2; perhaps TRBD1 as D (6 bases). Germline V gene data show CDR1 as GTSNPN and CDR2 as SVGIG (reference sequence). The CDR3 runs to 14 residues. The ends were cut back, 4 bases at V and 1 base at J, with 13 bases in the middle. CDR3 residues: CAWTLGQFNYGYTF. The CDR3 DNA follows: TGTGCCTGGACCCTCGGACAGTTTAACTATGGCTACACCTTC.

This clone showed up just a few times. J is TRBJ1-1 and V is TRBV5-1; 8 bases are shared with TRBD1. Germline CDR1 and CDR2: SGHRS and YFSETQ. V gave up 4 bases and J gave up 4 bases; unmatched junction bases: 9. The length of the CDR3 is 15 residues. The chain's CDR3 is CASSAAGQGSTEAFF. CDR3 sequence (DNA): TGCGCCAGCAGCGCGGCCGGACAGGGTTCCACTGAAGCTTTCTTT.

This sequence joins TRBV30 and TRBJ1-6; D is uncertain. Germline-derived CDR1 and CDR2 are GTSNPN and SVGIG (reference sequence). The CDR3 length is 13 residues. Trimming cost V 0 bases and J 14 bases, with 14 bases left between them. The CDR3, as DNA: TGTGCCTGGAGTGTAGGCAGGAAGGGAGCCCTCCACTTT. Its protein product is CAWSVGRKGALHF.